This T cell receptor (beta chain) was recorded in a study of blood T cell repertoires in COVID-19. In the study overall: PBMCs, B-cell-depleted T cells, or T cells provided the cDNA or gDNA that made up the material.

J lost 3 bases, V lost 3 bases, and 3 bases had no gene match. Germline V gives CDR1 SGDLS, CDR2 YYNGEE. The CDR3 is 13 residues long. As processed by the authors: Cell counts per sample came from amplifying reference gene primers. The method was immunoSEQ multiplex PCR; TCRdb's version includes in-frame clones alone and lacks a portion of them. V and J calls and clone size are given by that table; D and trimming were obtained from the DNA. Of 150,000 to 200,000 clones in the sample, roughly 79% were seen once. This rearrangement joins TRBV9 to TRBJ2-7; 7 bases agree with TRBD2. What was sequenced was peripheral blood. The origin of this receptor is a woman aged 40-49 years with COVID-19, enrolled during active disease. The CDR3 protein is CASSGAGDYEQYF. The CDR3 DNA reads TGTGCCAGCAGCGGGGCGGGAGACTACGAGCAGTACTTC.